What follows are 21 T cell receptor beta chains derived from one specimen sequenced in a study of identical twins. From the 5' RACE reads, TCRdb called clonotypes with MiXCR, one entry per CDR3 protein. The data hold around 680,000 distinct CDR3 sequences, with 8% to 9% observed a single time. This sample was shared with a second study, whose subject was yellow fever vaccine responses in identical twins.

The sequencing input was PBMCs. The receptors originated from a young woman in good health.

The rearrangement joins TRBV29-1 to TRBJ2-5; tentatively, D is TRBD2 (7 bases). From germline, CDR1 is SQVTM and CDR2 ANQGSEA. The length of the CDR3 is 12 residues. Trimming left V 7 bases short and J 5 bases short, with 14 bases between. Here the CDR3 reads CSDVGGGETQYF. CDR3 coding DNA: TGCAGCGACGTGGGGGGGGGCGAGACCCAGTACTTC.

The chain joins TRBV7-3 to TRBJ1-1; D is unresolved. The germline V gene encodes CDR1 SGHTA and CDR2 FQGTGA. V was cut by 2 bases and J by 4 bases, with 8 bases left in between. There are 13 residues in the CDR3. This CDR3 reads CASSLGRATEAFF. The DNA for the CDR3 is TGTGCCAGCAGCTTAGGCCGGGCCACTGAAGCTTTCTTT.

The chain uses TRBV10-1 and TRBJ2-2; D gene unclear. V lost 7 bases, J lost 3 bases, and 12 bases lay in between. The germline gives CDR1 WNHNN, CDR2 SYGVQD (reference sequence). This CDR3 is 14 amino acids long. CDR3 loop: CASTSQADTGELFF. CDR3 nucleotides: TGCGCCAGCACCTCCCAGGCAGACACCGGGGAGCTGTTTTTT.

This clonotype was seen more than once but under ten times. The V and J genes are TRBV12-3 or TRBV12-4 and TRBJ2-5; D possibly corresponds to TRBD1 (5 bases). The CDR3 runs to 14 residues. Trimming removed 6 bases at V and 5 bases at J, with 16 bases between. The DNA for the CDR3 is TGTGCCAGCAGCGCGGATGGGGCGAGGGAGACCCAGTACTTC. Translated: CASSADGARETQYF.

There are a few counts of this clonotype. The chain recombines TRBV9 with TRBJ2-1; TRBD2 aligns across 8 bases. V gave up 2 bases and J gave up 9 bases; unmatched junction bases: 4. The CDR3 consists of 13 residues. The germline gives CDR1 SGDLS, CDR2 YYNGEE. The chain's CDR3 is CASSVGRVGEQFF. CDR3 nucleotides: TGTGCCAGCAGCGTCGGGAGGGTCGGTGAGCAGTTCTTC.

This clonotype has more than one count but fewer than ten. V is TRBV5-1 and J is TRBJ2-7, with D uncertain. This CDR3 has 13 residues. Trimming cost V 2 bases and J 5 bases, with 11 bases left between them. In germline, CDR1 is SGHRS, CDR2 YFSETQ. The DNA for the CDR3 is TGCGCCAGCAGCTTCGAAGGAAACAACGAGCAGTACTTC. Amino acids: CASSFEGNNEQYF.

This clonotype came up many times. The rearrangement joins TRBV11-1 to TRBJ2-5, with 10 bases matching TRBD2. The CDR3 spans 16 residues. V lost 5 bases, J lost 4 bases, and 10 bases stayed unmatched. The germline gives CDR1 SGHAT, CDR2 FQDESV (reference sequence). CDR3 in DNA: TGTGCCAGCAGCAATTCAGCTCAGCGGGGGGGAGAGACCCAGTACTTC. This sequence encodes CASSNSAQRGGETQYF.

The chain employs TRBV7-2 and TRBJ2-2, with D possibly being TRBD2 (5 bases). Trimming cost V 0 bases and J 5 bases, with 10 bases left between them. Germline V lookup: CDR1 SGHTA, CDR2 FQGNSA. CDR3 length equals 15 residues. Here the CDR3 reads CASSLARRGTGELFF. The CDR3 coding sequence is TGTGCCAGCAGCTTAGCCAGGAGAGGGACCGGGGAGCTGTTTTTT.

This clonotype was detected a few times. The rearrangement links TRBV6-5 to TRBJ2-7; D ambiguous. This CDR3 comprises 17 residues. The germline V and J ends were trimmed by 2 bases and 0 bases, with 17 bases remaining between them. Germline values: CDR1 MNHEY, CDR2 SVGAGI. CDR3 nucleotides: TGTGCCAGCAGTTACAGGTCGGCAGCGCCTAGCTCCTACGAGCAGTACTTC. It specifies CASSYRSAAPSSYEQYF.

This clonotype was counted a few times. J is TRBJ1-1 and V is TRBV7-2, with D perhaps matching TRBD1 (6 bases). V was shortened by 4 bases and J by 1 base, with 13 bases between the two germline ends. This CDR3 spans 15 amino acids. Germline V gene data show CDR1 as SGHTA and CDR2 as FQGNSA. In DNA, the CDR3 is TGTGCCAGCAGCTCCTCTCCGGGGGCGAACACTGAAGCTTTCTTT. This encodes CASSSSPGANTEAFF.

The genes are TRBV7-3 and TRBJ2-3; no definite D call. Trimming took 2 bases from V and 6 from J, leaving 9 bases between them. The CDR3 totals 13 residues. Looked up from germline, CDR1 is SGHTA and CDR2 is FQGTGA. The CDR3 protein is CASSLVGWDTQYF. The CDR3 nucleotides read TGTGCCAGCAGCTTAGTAGGGTGGGATACGCAGTATTTT.

This clonotype came up many times. The rearrangement uses TRBV9 and TRBJ2-7; D could derive from TRBD1 or TRBD2 (5 bases each). Germline assignment: CDR1 SGDLS and CDR2 YYNGEE. CDR3 length equals 17 residues. Trimming took off 4 bases at V and 2 bases at J, with 22 bases between the two ends. The CDR3 nucleotides are TGTGCCAGCAGCCTAGCTTCCGGGACCCTTCTAACCTACGAGCAGTACTTC. As protein: CASSLASGTLLTYEQYF.

This chain joins TRBV12-3 or TRBV12-4 and TRBJ2-5; 9 bases align to TRBD2. V gave up 6 bases and J gave up 4 bases; unmatched junction bases: 12. The CDR3 is made up of 16 amino acids. The DNA for the CDR3 is TGTGCCAGCAGCGATTCCGGGACTAGCACTGGAGAGACCCAGTACTTC. Protein sequence: CASSDSGTSTGETQYF.

V and J are TRBV20-1 and TRBJ1-1; D not certain. CDR1 and CDR2 from the germline V gene are DFQATT and SNEGSKA (reference sequence). The V end lost 3 bases, the J end lost 1 base, and 6 bases lay between the germline ends. The CDR3 spans 12 residues. The CDR3 reads CSARERNTEAFF. Here the CDR3 DNA reads TGCAGTGCTAGGGAAAGGAACACTGAAGCTTTCTTT.

The gene calls are TRBV4-2 and TRBJ2-1, with 8 positions matching TRBD1. The CDR3 spans 19 residues. Germline loops: CDR1 LGHNA, CDR2 YNFKEQ. Germline trimming cut 6 bases from V and 0 bases from J; bases unmatched to any gene: 16. CDR3 in DNA: TGTGCCAGCAGGGAGCAGTGGACAGGGCTACCGAGCTCCTACAATGAGCAGTTCTTC. Protein product: CASREQWTGLPSSYNEQFF.

The chain carries TRBV20-1 and TRBJ1-2, with 7 bases lining up with TRBD1. This CDR3 comprises 14 residues. With 3 bases clipped from V and 3 bases from J, the junction kept 7 bases outside the gene matches. Germline V gene sequence: CDR1 DFQATT, CDR2 SNEGSKA (reference sequence). CDR3 region: CSASNDRVDYGYTF. Here the CDR3 DNA reads TGCAGTGCTAGTAACGACAGGGTTGACTATGGCTACACCTTC.

This clonotype has only a few counts. This chain links TRBV30 with TRBJ2-3, with 7 bases that match TRBD2. Germline trimming cut 3 bases from V and 5 bases from J; bases unmatched to any gene: 8. This CDR3 region has 14 residues. The germline V gene has CDR1 GTSNPN and CDR2 SVGIG (reference sequence). This CDR3 reads CAWSLAGVVDTQYF. CDR3 DNA: TGTGCCTGGAGCCTGGCGGGGGTGGTAGATACGCAGTATTTT.

This clonotype was recorded many times. The chain uses TRBV12-3 or TRBV12-4 and TRBJ2-1; no clear D. Deletions cut 5 bases from V and 8 bases from J, with 16 bases between. The CDR3 is 14 amino acids. In DNA, the CDR3 is TGTGCCAGCAGTGCCCTTTTGACGGAAGATGAGCAGTTCTTC. The encoded protein is CASSALLTEDEQFF.

This clonotype was seen at least ten times. The chain links TRBV5-1 to TRBJ2-7, with 7 nucleotides matching TRBD1. CDR1 is SGHRS, CDR2 YFSETQ, per germline. Trimming removed 5 bases from V and 4 bases from J; junction bases left unmatched: 9. This CDR3 has 14 amino acids. The CDR3 nucleotides are TGCGCCAGCAGTCTCCAAGGGGGCCAGTACGAGCAGTACTTC. Translating it yields CASSLQGGQYEQYF.

This clonotype has a handful of counts. V gene TRBV5-6 combines with J gene TRBJ2-3; possibly TRBD2 for D (6 bases). The CDR3 runs 16 residues. With 4 bases removed from V and 2 bases from J, the gap between germline ends came to 17 bases. CDR1 is SGHDT, CDR2 YYEEEE, per germline. CDR3 protein: CASSPTGSHFTDTQYF. DNA of the CDR3: TGTGCCAGCAGCCCGACCGGGAGTCACTTCACAGATACGCAGTATTTT.

This clonotype was counted ten times or more. This chain links TRBV12-3 or TRBV12-4 with TRBJ1-5; D gene unclear. The CDR3 length is 17 residues. Trimming removed 4 bases from V and 7 bases from J, with 23 bases in between. The CDR3 spells CASSSGLGGSFVQPQHF. The DNA for the CDR3 is TGTGCCAGCAGTTCCGGACTGGGAGGTTCGTTCGTGCAGCCCCAGCATTTT.